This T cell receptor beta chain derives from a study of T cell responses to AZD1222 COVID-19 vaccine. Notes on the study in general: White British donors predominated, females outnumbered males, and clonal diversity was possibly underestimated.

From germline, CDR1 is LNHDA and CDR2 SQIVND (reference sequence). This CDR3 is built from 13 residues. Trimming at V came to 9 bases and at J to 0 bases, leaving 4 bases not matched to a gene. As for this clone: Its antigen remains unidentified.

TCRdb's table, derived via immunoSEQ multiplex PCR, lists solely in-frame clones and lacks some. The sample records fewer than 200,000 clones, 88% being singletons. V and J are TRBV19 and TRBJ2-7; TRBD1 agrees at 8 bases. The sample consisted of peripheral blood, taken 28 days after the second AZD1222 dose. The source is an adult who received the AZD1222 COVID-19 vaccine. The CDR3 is CASRTGNSYEQYF. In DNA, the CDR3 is TGTGCCAGCAGGACAGGGAACTCCTACGAGCAGTACTTC.